This is a list of T cell receptor beta chains from one sample in a study of beta chain features in type 1 diabetes. The repertoire was sequenced with immunoSEQ multiplex PCR; TCRdb's copy has only in-frame clones and lacks some. The sample holds 900,000 or so clones, around a sixth seen once. Sequencing input: naive CD4+ T cells from blood. These receptors were collected from a woman in her late teens or twenties in good health. Each CDR3 is given with its conserved first and last residue. Fields, in order: clone size, V gene, J gene, D gene, CDR3 DNA, CDR3 protein. D genes are given only for firm matches. Some rows mark clone size as missing; the rest say once, few, many or name a class of expanded clone.

clone_size: NA; v_call: TRBV11-2; j_call: TRBJ2-1; d_call: TRBD1; cdr3_nt: TGTGCCAGCAGCTTAGGTGGGACAGTATACAATGAGCAGTTCTTC; cdr3_aa: CASSLGGTVYNEQFF
clone_size: NA; v_call: TRBV6-5; j_call: TRBJ2-7; d_call: TRBD2; cdr3_nt: TGTGCCAGCAGTTACTCACTAGCGGGAGGACACGAGCAGTACTTC; cdr3_aa: CASSYSLAGGHEQYF
clone_size: few; v_call: TRBV27; j_call: TRBJ2-1; d_call: TRBD2; cdr3_nt: TGTGCCACAAATTTAGCGGGAGGTGGCAATGAGCAGTTCTTC; cdr3_aa: CATNLAGGGNEQFF
clone_size: few; v_call: TRBV28; j_call: TRBJ1-2; d_call: NA; cdr3_nt: TGTGCCAGCAGGGCCGGGACCGAGGCGGGAGGCTACACCTTC; cdr3_aa: CASRAGTEAGGYTF
clone_size: NA; v_call: TRBV20-1; j_call: TRBJ2-5; d_call: NA; cdr3_nt: TGCAGTGCTAGCGGTGTGGAGACCCAGTACTTC; cdr3_aa: CSASGVETQYF
clone_size: few; v_call: TRBV19; j_call: TRBJ2-7; d_call: NA; cdr3_nt: TGTGCCAGTAGTATCGGACGAGCAGGCTACGAGCAGTACTTC; cdr3_aa: CASSIGRAGYEQYF
clone_size: NA; v_call: TRBV11-1; j_call: TRBJ2-7; d_call: NA; cdr3_nt: TGTGCCAGCAGCTTACGGTGGGCAACCTACGAGCAGTACTTC; cdr3_aa: CASSLRWATYEQYF
clone_size: few; v_call: TRBV4-2; j_call: TRBJ2-5; d_call: NA; cdr3_nt: TGTGCCAGCAGCCCCGAAGCTTACAGGGAACAAGAGACCCAGTACTTC; cdr3_aa: CASSPEAYREQETQYF
clone_size: NA; v_call: TRBV20-1; j_call: TRBJ2-7; d_call: NA; cdr3_nt: TGCAGTGCTAGAGAACGGGGAGAGCAGTACTTC; cdr3_aa: CSARERGEQYF
clone_size: few; v_call: TRBV5-1; j_call: TRBJ2-1; d_call: NA; cdr3_nt: TGCGCCAGCAGCTTGAGGCCTAGCGTTAATGAGCAGTTCTTC; cdr3_aa: CASSLRPSVNEQFF
clone_size: few; v_call: TRBV6-1; j_call: TRBJ2-3; d_call: NA; cdr3_nt: TGTGCCAGCAGTGATGGCGGGATTGCAGATACGCAGTATTTT; cdr3_aa: CASSDGGIADTQYF
clone_size: few; v_call: TRBV4-1; j_call: TRBJ2-3; d_call: NA; cdr3_nt: TGCGCCAGCAGCCAAGACCGTGGGCTTAGCACAGATACGCAGTATTTT; cdr3_aa: CASSQDRGLSTDTQYF
clone_size: NA; v_call: TRBV19; j_call: TRBJ2-7; d_call: TRBD1; cdr3_nt: TGTGCCAGTAGTATTTCCCGGGACAGCAAAATCTACGAGCAGTACTTC; cdr3_aa: CASSISRDSKIYEQYF
clone_size: NA; v_call: TRBV7-9; j_call: TRBJ2-3; d_call: TRBD2; cdr3_nt: TGTGCCAGCGCCATCGAAGGGACTAGCGAACGGAGAGATACGCAGTATTTT; cdr3_aa: CASAIEGTSERRDTQYF
clone_size: few; v_call: TRBV9; j_call: TRBJ1-2; d_call: TRBD1; cdr3_nt: TGTGCCAGCAGCCGGGGACAGGGCTCCTATGGCTACACCTTC; cdr3_aa: CASSRGQGSYGYTF
clone_size: few; v_call: TRBV9; j_call: TRBJ1-4; d_call: TRBD1; cdr3_nt: TGTGCCAGCAGCCCTCGGGACAGGGGTCCTAATGAAAAACTGTTTTTT; cdr3_aa: CASSPRDRGPNEKLFF
clone_size: NA; v_call: TRBV7-8; j_call: TRBJ2-1; d_call: TRBD2; cdr3_nt: TGTGCCAGCAGCTTAACCATACGGACTAGCGGGACTTACAATGAGCAGTTCTTC; cdr3_aa: CASSLTIRTSGTYNEQFF
clone_size: NA; v_call: TRBV6-6; j_call: TRBJ2-1; d_call: NA; cdr3_nt: TGTGCCAGCAACGAACAGGACCAGGGGGAGCAGTTCTTC; cdr3_aa: CASNEQDQGEQFF
clone_size: NA; v_call: TRBV4-2; j_call: TRBJ2-3; d_call: TRBD1; cdr3_nt: TGTGCCAGCAGCCAAGATTTTAAGACGGGACAGGGGGCGAGCACAGATACGCAGTATTTT; cdr3_aa: CASSQDFKTGQGASTDTQYF
clone_size: NA; v_call: TRBV5-6; j_call: TRBJ1-4; d_call: NA; cdr3_nt: TGTGCCAGCAGCTTGGCCGGGGCAGGTAATGAAAAACTGTTTTTT; cdr3_aa: CASSLAGAGNEKLFF
clone_size: few; v_call: TRBV5-1; j_call: TRBJ2-7; d_call: TRBD2; cdr3_nt: TGCGCCAGCAGCTTGGTACTAGCGGGACCTTACGAGCAGTACTTC; cdr3_aa: CASSLVLAGPYEQYF
clone_size: few; v_call: TRBV5-1; j_call: TRBJ2-1; d_call: TRBD1; cdr3_nt: TGCGCCAGCAGCAGCGGGACAGGGTACAATGAGCAGTTCTTC; cdr3_aa: CASSSGTGYNEQFF
clone_size: NA; v_call: TRBV5-1; j_call: TRBJ2-2; d_call: NA; cdr3_nt: TGCGCCAGCAGCTTGTCCGGGGAGCTGTTTTTT; cdr3_aa: CASSLSGELFF
clone_size: NA; v_call: TRBV7-3; j_call: TRBJ1-1; d_call: NA; cdr3_nt: TGTGCCAGCAGCTCAACCATGAACACTGAAGCTTTCTTT; cdr3_aa: CASSSTMNTEAFF
clone_size: few; v_call: TRBV7-3; j_call: TRBJ1-1; d_call: NA; cdr3_nt: TGTGCCAGCAGCTTAGGGATGAACACTGAAGCTTTCTTT; cdr3_aa: CASSLGMNTEAFF
clone_size: NA; v_call: TRBV6-6; j_call: TRBJ2-7; d_call: NA; cdr3_nt: TGTGCCAGCAGTCCCGAGGCCTCCTACGAGCAGTACTTC; cdr3_aa: CASSPEASYEQYF
clone_size: few; v_call: TRBV5-1; j_call: TRBJ2-6; d_call: NA; cdr3_nt: TGCGCCAGCAGCTTGTTGGGGGGTGAAAGCTCTGGGGCCAACGTCCTGACTTTC; cdr3_aa: CASSLLGGESSGANVLTF
clone_size: NA; v_call: TRBV2; j_call: TRBJ1-2; d_call: TRBD1; cdr3_nt: TGTGCCGGGAACCGGGACAGGGGGCTAAGTTCCTATGGCTACACCTTC; cdr3_aa: CAGNRDRGLSSYGYTF
clone_size: NA; v_call: TRBV5-1; j_call: TRBJ2-3; d_call: NA; cdr3_nt: TGCGCCAGCAGCTTGGCCGGGCAGTCCACGCAGTATTTT; cdr3_aa: CASSLAGQSTQYF
clone_size: few; v_call: TRBV19; j_call: TRBJ2-6; d_call: NA; cdr3_nt: TGTGCCAGTACCACGACTGAAACGGGGGCCAACGTCCTGACTTTC; cdr3_aa: CASTTTETGANVLTF
clone_size: few; v_call: TRBV5-1; j_call: TRBJ1-2; d_call: NA; cdr3_nt: TGCGCCAGCAGCTTAGAGGGTGGCTCCGGCTACACCTTC; cdr3_aa: CASSLEGGSGYTF
clone_size: few; v_call: TRBV4-3; j_call: TRBJ2-1; d_call: NA; cdr3_nt: TGCGCCAGCAGCCAAGATGCGTGGCCTAATGAGCAGTTCTTC; cdr3_aa: CASSQDAWPNEQFF
clone_size: few; v_call: TRBV19; j_call: TRBJ2-4; d_call: TRBD1; cdr3_nt: TGTGCCAGTAGCACACAGGGGGCTAGAAACATTCAGTACTTC; cdr3_aa: CASSTQGARNIQYF